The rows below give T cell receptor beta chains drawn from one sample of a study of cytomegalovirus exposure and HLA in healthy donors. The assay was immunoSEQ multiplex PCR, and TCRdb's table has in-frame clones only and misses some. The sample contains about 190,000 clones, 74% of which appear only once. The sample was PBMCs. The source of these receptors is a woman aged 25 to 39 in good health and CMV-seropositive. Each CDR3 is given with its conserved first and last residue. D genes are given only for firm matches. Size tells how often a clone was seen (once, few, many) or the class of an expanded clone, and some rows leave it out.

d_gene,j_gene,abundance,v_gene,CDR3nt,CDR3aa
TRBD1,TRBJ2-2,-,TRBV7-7,TGTGCCAGCAGCGCCACAGGGGTCACCGGGGAGCTGTTTTTT,CASSATGVTGELFF
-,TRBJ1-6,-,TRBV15,TGTGCCACCAGCAGGGTAACACAGGGTTCTTCACCCCTCCACTTT,CATSRVTQGSSPLHF
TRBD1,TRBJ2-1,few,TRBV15,TGTGCCACCAGCAGAGATCGGGGCGGACAGGGCTACAATGAGCAGTTCTTC,CATSRDRGGQGYNEQFF
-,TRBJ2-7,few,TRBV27,TGTGCCAGCTCCAGGGACTTTTCCTCGCGCGAGCAGTACTTC,CASSRDFSSREQYF
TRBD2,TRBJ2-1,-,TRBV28,TGTGCCAGCAGTCCCGGGACTACCTTCCTAGGGGACAATGAGCAGTTCTTC,CASSPGTTFLGDNEQFF
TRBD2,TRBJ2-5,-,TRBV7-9,TGTGCCAGCAGCCCCCGGACTAGCGGGGAGAGCCCCCAAGAGACCCAGTACTTC,CASSPRTSGESPQETQYF
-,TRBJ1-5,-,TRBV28,TGTGCCAGCAGTGGTGACAGGTATAGCAATCAGCCCCAGCATTTT,CASSGDRYSNQPQHF
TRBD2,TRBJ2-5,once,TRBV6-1,TGTGCCAGCAGTGAGGAGCGGGGGGTGCAAAAGACCCAGTACTTC,CASSEERGVQKTQYF
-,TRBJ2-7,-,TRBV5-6,TGTGCCAGCAGCACCGGACAAAAAGAGCAGTACTTC,CASSTGQKEQYF
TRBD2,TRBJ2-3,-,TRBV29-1,TGCAGCGTTCGGGGTAGCGGGACCACAGATACGCAGTATTTT,CSVRGSGTTDTQYF
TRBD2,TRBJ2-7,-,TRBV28,TGTGCCAGCAGTTCATATTCTAGCGGGAGGGGAGAGCAGTACTTC,CASSSYSSGRGEQYF
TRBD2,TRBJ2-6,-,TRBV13,TGTGCCAGCAGCTGGGGGGGGTCCTCTGGGGCCAACGTCCTGACCTTC,CASSWGGSSGANVLTF
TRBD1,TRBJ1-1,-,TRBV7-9,TGTGCCAGCAGACCCGACAGGGGTAGGGCTTTCTTT,CASRPDRGRAFF
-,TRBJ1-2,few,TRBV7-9,TGTGCCAGCAGCCCTGGCTACGCGGATCTGAATGGCTACACCTTC,CASSPGYADLNGYTF
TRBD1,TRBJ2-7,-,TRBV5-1,TGCGCCAGCAGCTTGGCTCAGGGGGCCTTCGAGCAGTACTTC,CASSLAQGAFEQYF
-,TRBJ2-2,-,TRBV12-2,TGTGCAAGTCGCTTAGGGGGGACAGGAGCGAACACCGGGGAGCTGTTTTTT,CASRLGGTGANTGELFF
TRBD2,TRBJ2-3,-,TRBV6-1,TGTGCCAGCAGTGGACTAGCGGGAGCGGCAGATACGCAGTATTTT,CASSGLAGAADTQYF
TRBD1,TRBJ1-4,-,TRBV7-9,TGTGCCAGCAGCTTAGGGGACAGGGCGGTTAATGAAAAACTGTTTTTT,CASSLGDRAVNEKLFF
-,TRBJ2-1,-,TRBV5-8,TGTGCCAGCAGCTTTCTGGGGGGAGAGGGGTACAATGAGCAGTTCTTC,CASSFLGGEGYNEQFF
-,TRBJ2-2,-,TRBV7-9,TGTGCCAGCAGCTTAATGCTGAGTGGGGCCACCGGGGAGCTGTTTTTT,CASSLMLSGATGELFF
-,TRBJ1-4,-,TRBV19,TGTGCCAGTAGTCTACTTAATGAAAAACTGTTTTTT,CASSLLNEKLFF
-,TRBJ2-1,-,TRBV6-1,TGTGCCAGCAAGAAGGCGGCGAGCTCCTACAATGAGCAGTTCTTC,CASKKAASSYNEQFF
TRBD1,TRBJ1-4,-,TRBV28,TGTGCCAGCAGTACACCGGGACAGCTTGCAACTAATGAAAAACTGTTTTTT,CASSTPGQLATNEKLFF
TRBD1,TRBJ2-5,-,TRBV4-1,TGCGCCAGCAGCCAACAAACAGGGGTAGAGACCCAGTACTTC,CASSQQTGVETQYF
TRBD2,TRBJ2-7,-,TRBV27,TGTGCCAGCAGAGCGGGAGTGGGCTCCTACGAGCAGTACTTC,CASRAGVGSYEQYF
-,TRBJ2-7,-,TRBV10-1,TGCGCCAGCAGTGAGTCGAGTTCCTACGAGCAGTACTTC,CASSESSSYEQYF
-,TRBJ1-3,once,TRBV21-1,TGTGCCAGCAGCAATTCGGGGTCATCTGGAAACACCATATATTTT,CASSNSGSSGNTIYF
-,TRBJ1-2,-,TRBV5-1,TGCGCCAGCAGCTTGGGCGGGGGAGGCTATGGCTACACCTTC,CASSLGGGGYGYTF
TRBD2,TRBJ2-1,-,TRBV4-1,TGCGCCAGCAGCCAACGGGAGGGCCGGTTCTTC,CASSQREGRFF
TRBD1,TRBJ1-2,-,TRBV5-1,TGCGCCAGCAGCGCCCAGACAGGGGGCAGCAATGGCTACACCTTC,CASSAQTGGSNGYTF
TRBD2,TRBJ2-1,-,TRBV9,TGTGCCAGCAGCGTAGGGACTAGCGTGTTCTTC,CASSVGTSVFF
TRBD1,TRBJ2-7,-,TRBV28,TGTGCCAGCAGTACAGGGGACAGCTCCTACGAGCAGTACTTC,CASSTGDSSYEQYF
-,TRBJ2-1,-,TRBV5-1,TGCGCCAGCAGCTTGCCTAGCGTCACCTACAATGAGCAGTTCTTC,CASSLPSVTYNEQFF
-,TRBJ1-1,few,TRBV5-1,TGCGCCAGCAGTCGTCGGGACACTGAAGCTTTCTTT,CASSRRDTEAFF
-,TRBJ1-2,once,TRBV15,TGTGCCACCAGCAGCCAGGGAGGCTATGGCTACACCTTC,CATSSQGGYGYTF
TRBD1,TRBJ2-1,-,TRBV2,TGTGCCAGCAGTGGACAACTCCTCGGGACAGGGACGATATATGAGCAGTTCTTC,CASSGQLLGTGTIYEQFF
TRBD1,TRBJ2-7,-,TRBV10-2,TGCGCCAGCAGCGACAGGACAGGAACACTCTCCTACGAACAGTACTTC,CASSDRTGTLSYEQYF
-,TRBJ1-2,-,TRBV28,TGTGCCAGCAATATCGGGGGGCTCAGCTATGGCTACACCTTC,CASNIGGLSYGYTF
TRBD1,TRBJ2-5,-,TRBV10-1,TGCGCCAGCAGTCACTCCGGGACAGGGGAAGAGACCCAGTACTTC,CASSHSGTGEETQYF
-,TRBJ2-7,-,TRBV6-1,TGTGCCAGCAGTGAACTGGGCAGGATGAACTACGAGCAGTACTTC,CASSELGRMNYEQYF
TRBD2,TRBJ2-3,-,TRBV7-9,TGTGCCGGGAAGAACACCGGGACTAGCGGGATCTCAGATACGCAGTATTTT,CAGKNTGTSGISDTQYF
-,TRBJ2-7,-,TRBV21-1,TGTGCCAGCAGCAAAGACCGGGACAGGGGTTACAACGAGCAGTACTTC,CASSKDRDRGYNEQYF
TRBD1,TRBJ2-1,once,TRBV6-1,TGTGCCAGCAGCCCGACAGGGTCTCGGTTGGATGAGCAGTTCTTC,CASSPTGSRLDEQFF
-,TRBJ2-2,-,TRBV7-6,TGTGCCAGCAGCTTAGAGGCCGGAGTCAACGGGGAGCTGTTTTTT,CASSLEAGVNGELFF
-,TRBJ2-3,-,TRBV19,TGTGCCAGCCGGGGGACCTTACTAGGGACAGATACGCAGTATTTT,CASRGTLLGTDTQYF
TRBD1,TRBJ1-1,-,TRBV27,TGTGCCAGCAGGACAGGGGCCACTGAAGCTTTCTTT,CASRTGATEAFF
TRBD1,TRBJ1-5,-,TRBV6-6,TGTGCCAGCAGCCGCGGACAGGGGGCGAGCAATCAGCCCCAGCATTTT,CASSRGQGASNQPQHF
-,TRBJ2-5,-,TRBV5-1,TGCGCCAGCAGCCTGGGTCCCCTCCTGGAGACCCAGTACTTC,CASSLGPLLETQYF
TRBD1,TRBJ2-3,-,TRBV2,TGTGCCAGCAGTTTGGGACAGAGCACAGATACGCAGTATTTT,CASSLGQSTDTQYF
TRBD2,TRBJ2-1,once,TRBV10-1,TGCGCCAGCAGTGACTGGACTAGCGGGAGCGGGGCCTACAATGAGCAGTTCTTC,CASSDWTSGSGAYNEQFF
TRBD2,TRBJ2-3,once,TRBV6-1,TGTGCCAGCAGCGAACTAGCGGAGGGCACAGATACGCAGTATTTT,CASSELAEGTDTQYF
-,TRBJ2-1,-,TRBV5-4,TGTGCCAGCAGCCCGTGGCGGGATTTGAGCAATGAGCAGTTCTTC,CASSPWRDLSNEQFF
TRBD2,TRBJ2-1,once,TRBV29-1,TGCAGCGTTGAAGGGCGGCTAGCGGGTGAGCAGTTCTTC,CSVEGRLAGEQFF
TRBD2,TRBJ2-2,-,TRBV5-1,TGCGCCAGCAGCATGCTAGCGGTCAGCACCGGGGAGCTGTTTTTT,CASSMLAVSTGELFF
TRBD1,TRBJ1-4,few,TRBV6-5,TGTGCCAGCAGTTACGGGACAGGGGAGGGGGGAGAAAAACTGTTTTTT,CASSYGTGEGGEKLFF
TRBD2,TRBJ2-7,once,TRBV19,TGTGCCAGTAGTATGGAGAGCGGGATAGGTGAAGAGCAGTACTTC,CASSMESGIGEEQYF
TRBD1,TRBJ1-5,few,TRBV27,TGTGCCAGCAGATTGACAGGGAGGCAGCCCCAGCATTTT,CASRLTGRQPQHF
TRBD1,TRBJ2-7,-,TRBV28,TGTGCCAGCAGACCGGACAGGGGCAGCTCCTACGAGCAGTACTTC,CASRPDRGSSYEQYF
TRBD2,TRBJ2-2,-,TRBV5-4,TGTGCCAGCAGCCCGGATTTAGCGGGAGGGCACACCGGGGAGCTGTTTTTT,CASSPDLAGGHTGELFF
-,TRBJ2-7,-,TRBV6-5,TGTGCCAGCAGTTACAAGAGCTCCTACGAGCAGTACTTC,CASSYKSSYEQYF